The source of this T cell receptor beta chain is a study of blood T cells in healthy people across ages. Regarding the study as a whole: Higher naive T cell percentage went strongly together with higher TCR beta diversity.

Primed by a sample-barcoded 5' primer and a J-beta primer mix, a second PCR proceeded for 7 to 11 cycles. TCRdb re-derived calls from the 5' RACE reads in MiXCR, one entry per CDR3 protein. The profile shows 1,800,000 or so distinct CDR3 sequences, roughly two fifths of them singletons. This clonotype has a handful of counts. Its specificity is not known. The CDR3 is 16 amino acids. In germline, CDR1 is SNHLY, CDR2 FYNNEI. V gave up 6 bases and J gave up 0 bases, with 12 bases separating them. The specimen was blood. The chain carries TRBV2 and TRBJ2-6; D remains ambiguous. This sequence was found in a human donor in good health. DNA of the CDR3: TGTGCCAGCAGGGACCGACTGAGCTCTGGGGCCAACGTCCTGACTTTC. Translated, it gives CASRDRLSSGANVLTF.